The source of this TCR beta chain is a study of T cell responses to AZD1222 COVID-19 vaccine. V shed 5 bases and J shed 3 bases, with 12 bases lying between them. The CDR3 runs to 14 residues. Looked up from germline, CDR1 is SGHRS and CDR2 is YFSETQ. Concerning this clone itself: Antigen: not known.

Overall study results and limits: Epitopes outside B.1.351 and B.1.1.7 mutated regions reportedly drew nearly half of spike TCRs. Distributed over spike, vaccine-associated CD4 TCRs predominated at 160-218 and 743-854. The peak T cell response came first, and repertoires were sampled only after it. The donor group comprised mostly white British people and more females; the analysis possibly underestimated clonal diversity.

The data were produced by immunoSEQ multiplex PCR, yet TCRdb's version contains in-frame clones alone and is incomplete. The profile covers 150,000 to 200,000 clones, with about 90% appearing a single time and 0.9% to 1.2% taken by the ten largest. J is TRBJ1-5 and V is TRBV5-1; perhaps TRBD1 as D (5 bases). The sequence came from an adult who received the AZD1222 COVID-19 vaccine. Sequencing used peripheral blood, obtained 28 days after the second AZD1222 dose. Written as DNA, the CDR3 is TGCGCCAGCAGTTTAGGGGACGCCAATCAGCCCCAGCATTTT. Its protein is CASSLGDANQPQHF.